The clone carrying this T cell receptor beta chain came up many times. The antigen is undetermined. The data originate from a study of T-cell reconstitution after alpha-beta-depleted transplantation in children. Germline V gene data show CDR1 as SGDLS and CDR2 as YYNGEE. V lost 3 bases and J lost 3; bases outside the gene matches: 7. The CDR3 consists of 15 residues. Preparation of the TCRbeta library used unique molecular identifiers. TCRdb fed the PCR reads into MiXCR, producing one record per CDR3 protein. The sample yields around 250,000 distinct CDR3 sequences, under 9.5% seen once. Study-wide results and limits: At the one-year point after transplant, T-cell counts and TCRbeta diversity were found to come mostly from T cells that had been newly produced. Elevated TCRbeta diversity at day 60 was traced, in some patients, to surviving recipient T cells and thymic progenitors. In patients about two months after transplant, alpha-beta T cells reportedly arose from several hundred expanded graft clones.

The rearrangement uses TRBV9 and TRBJ2-7; 9 bases are shared with TRBD1. Sequencing was performed on PBMCs, mostly from graft donor cells, taken 180 days after TCRalphabeta/CD19-depleted stem cell transplant. This TCR derives from a male patient between 10 and 17 years old who had a stem cell transplant for acute lymphoblastic leukemia, so the T cells may come from the graft donor. The CDR3 DNA follows: TGTGCCAGCAGCGCCGCTCCGGGACAGGGCTACGAGCAGTACTTC. This gives the protein CASSAAPGQGYEQYF.